This T cell receptor beta chain is drawn from a study of T cells in Graves' hyperthyroidism and ophthalmopathy. Findings of the study overall: A 13 V-J signature model discriminated ophthalmopathy versus stable hyperthyroidism. Among thyroid clonotypes expanded above 0.001, most also appeared in blood.

The sample holds many counts of this clonotype. Its antigen is as yet unknown. RNA transcripts served as the template for amplifying TCR beta CDR3 regions. The TCR CDR3 first-round RT-PCR relied on the HTBI primer set. TCRdb fed the multiplex PCR reads into MiXCR, producing one record per CDR3 protein. The sample consists of under 350,000 distinct CDR3 sequences, over 15% of them appearing once. The receptor was isolated from an older woman with Graves' ophthalmopathy. The sequenced sample was blood.

DNA of the CDR3: TGTGCCAGCAGGGGGGGTGGAGTGGGCACTGAAGCTTTCTTT. Its translation: CASRGGGVGTEAFF. V gene TRBV28 combines with J gene TRBJ1-1; D possibly corresponds to TRBD1 (5 bases). CDR1 is MDHEN and CDR2 is SYDVKM in the germline V gene. The CDR3 length is 14 residues. V lost 6 bases and J lost 4, with 15 bases in between.